A selection of T cell receptor beta chains follows, all from one sample in a study of blood T cells in healthy people across ages. Using its own MiXCR run on the 5' RACE reads, TCRdb lists one record per CDR3 protein. The sample lists approximately 880,000 distinct CDR3 sequences, under 50% occurring once. Source material: blood. The receptors stem from a man aged 25 to 40 in good health. CDR3s include the opening cysteine and the closing phenylalanine or tryptophan. A D gene is named only where the DNA matches it firmly. A clone size is listed for some rows: how often the clone was seen (once, few, many), or a class if it is expanded.

abundance,j_gene,v_gene,d_gene,CDR3aa,CDR3nt
NA,TRBJ2-3,TRBV7-2,TRBD2,CASSLVSVGAGERTDTQYF,TGTGCCAGCAGCTTAGTATCGGTGGGAGCGGGGGAACGCACAGATACGCAGTATTTT
NA,TRBJ1-2,TRBV6-4,TRBD1,CASSVIQRQGEYGYTF,TGTGCCAGCAGTGTTATCCAAAGACAGGGAGAATATGGCTACACCTTC
NA,TRBJ1-2,TRBV29-1,NA,CSVRREGRGYTF,TGCAGCGTCCGGCGGGAAGGGAGAGGCTACACCTTC
many,TRBJ2-1,TRBV6-1,TRBD2,CASKLAGDYNEQFF,TGTGCCAGCAAGCTAGCGGGGGACTACAATGAGCAGTTCTTC
few,TRBJ2-1,TRBV20-1,NA,CSARAGGGSSYNEQFF,TGCAGTGCTAGAGCAGGAGGGGGGAGCTCCTACAATGAGCAGTTCTTC
few,TRBJ2-3,TRBV7-2,NA,CASSLGLELGDTQYF,TGTGCCAGCAGCTTAGGGCTAGAGCTTGGAGATACGCAGTATTTT
few,TRBJ2-7,TRBV6-1,NA,CASSEYTVQYF,TGTGCCAGCAGTGAATACACGGTACAGTACTTC
NA,TRBJ2-3,TRBV11-1,NA,CASSLSRERDTQYF,TGTGCCAGCAGCTTAAGCAGAGAGCGGGATACGCAGTATTTT
once,TRBJ2-1,TRBV7-6,TRBD1,CASSFTGTGESYNEQFF,TGTGCCAGCAGCTTCACTGGGACAGGCGAATCCTACAATGAGCAGTTCTTC
many,TRBJ2-3,TRBV5-1,TRBD1,CASQTGVEDTQYF,TGCGCCAGCCAAACAGGGGTGGAGGATACGCAGTATTTT
few,TRBJ1-1,TRBV27,NA,CASSLSGSTEAFF,TGTGCCAGCAGTTTATCTGGTTCCACTGAAGCTTTCTTT
NA,TRBJ1-5,TRBV5-6,TRBD1,CASSSLRQGNSNQPQHF,TGTGCCAGCAGCTCCCTTCGACAGGGCAACAGCAATCAGCCCCAGCATTTT
few,TRBJ2-1,TRBV4-3,NA,CASSQGRGPYNEQFF,TGCGCCAGCAGCCAAGGCAGGGGCCCCTACAATGAGCAGTTCTTC
NA,TRBJ1-1,TRBV6-5,NA,CASSPGTTGNTEAFF,TGTGCCAGCAGTCCCGGGACGACAGGGAACACTGAAGCTTTCTTT
NA,TRBJ1-2,TRBV29-1,NA,CGAGGGTHYGYTF,TGCGGCGCCGGAGGGGGGACTCACTATGGCTACACCTTC
NA,TRBJ2-7,TRBV30,NA,CAWGGGLSYEQYF,TGTGCCTGGGGTGGGGGACTCTCCTACGAGCAGTACTTC
NA,TRBJ2-3,TRBV24-1,NA,CATSEAARDTQYF,TGTGCCACCAGTGAGGCAGCTAGGGATACGCAGTATTTT
NA,TRBJ2-5,TRBV27,NA,CAASGRGGGETQYF,TGTGCCGCCTCCGGGAGAGGAGGGGGGGAGACCCAGTACTTC
once,TRBJ2-2,TRBV6-1,NA,CASMLIPARSGTGELFF,TGTGCCAGCATGCTTATCCCGGCTCGGAGTGGTACCGGGGAGCTGTTTTTT
NA,TRBJ2-7,TRBV20-1,NA,CSATFTGLFYEQYF,TGCAGTGCCACTTTCACCGGACTCTTTTACGAGCAGTACTTC
once,TRBJ2-1,TRBV9,NA,CASSAEGEVWYNEQFF,TGTGCCAGCAGCGCCGAGGGGGAGGTTTGGTACAATGAGCAGTTCTTC
NA,TRBJ2-3,TRBV4-1,NA,CASSQDRAIRQQDTQYF,TGCGCCAGCAGCCAAGATCGGGCTATTCGCCAACAAGATACGCAGTATTTT
few,TRBJ1-5,TRBV27,TRBD1,CASRLTGGYQPQHF,TGTGCCAGCAGGCTGACAGGGGGATATCAGCCCCAGCATTTT
NA,TRBJ2-3,TRBV20-1,TRBD2,CSVTILAGGFDTQYF,TGCAGTGTCACAATACTAGCGGGGGGTTTCGATACGCAGTATTTT
NA,TRBJ2-5,TRBV10-3,TRBD1,CAIGSGQLETQYF,TGTGCCATCGGATCGGGACAGCTCGAGACCCAGTACTTC
NA,TRBJ2-5,TRBV4-1,NA,CASSQDASPKLKTQYF,TGCGCCAGCAGCCAAGATGCGAGTCCCAAGCTGAAGACCCAGTACTTC
few,TRBJ2-7,TRBV20-1,TRBD1,CSARGGDREFHEQYF,TGCAGTGCTAGAGGCGGGGACAGGGAATTCCACGAGCAGTACTTC
few,TRBJ1-2,TRBV5-1,NA,CASSSTGYSSGYTF,TGCGCCAGCAGCTCTACAGGGTATTCTAGCGGCTACACCTTC
few,TRBJ2-7,TRBV5-8,NA,CASSLGPLYEQYF,TGTGCCAGCAGCTTGGGGCCACTCTACGAGCAGTACTTC
NA,TRBJ2-7,TRBV4-2,TRBD2,CASSQDLPAGVYEQYF,TGTGCCAGCAGCCAAGATCTCCCAGCGGGGGTCTACGAGCAGTACTTC
NA,TRBJ1-4,TRBV24-1,TRBD1,CATSEKQGASVEKLFF,TGTGCCACCAGCGAAAAACAGGGGGCGTCTGTCGAAAAACTGTTTTTT
few,TRBJ1-5,TRBV4-2,TRBD1,CASSQLGTELRRSNQPQHF,TGTGCCAGCAGCCAGTTAGGGACAGAATTGCGACGTAGCAATCAGCCCCAGCATTTT
NA,TRBJ1-5,TRBV4-3,NA,CASSQGYGEKGNQPQHF,TGCGCCAGCAGCCAAGGGTACGGTGAAAAGGGGAATCAGCCCCAGCATTTT
few,TRBJ1-1,TRBV20-1,NA,CSVPSGVTEAFF,TGCAGTGTCCCATCTGGAGTCACTGAAGCTTTCTTT
NA,TRBJ1-4,TRBV28,NA,CASSPRRGNEKLFF,TGTGCCAGCAGTCCCCGTCGGGGTAATGAAAAACTGTTTTTT
NA,TRBJ2-7,TRBV4-1,NA,CASSHRTEARRRSYEQYF,TGCGCCAGCAGCCATCGAACCGAAGCCCGGAGGAGATCCTACGAGCAGTACTTC